This T cell receptor beta chain was identified during a study of T cells expressing NK-cell markers. The germline CDR1 and CDR2 sequences are SGHRS and YFSETQ. This CDR3 is 15 amino acids long. Libraries used 5'RACE template switching adding universal primer site and UMIs. TCRdb derives one entry per CDR3 protein from the 5' RACE reads, leaving out DNA. The sample has approximately 420,000 distinct CDR3 sequences. The chain recombines TRBV5-1 with TRBJ2-1; without DNA, the TCRdb call of TRBD2 cannot be checked. The TCR was taken from a woman aged 45 to 65 in good health. Sequencing was carried out using blood T cells: a sorted CD56 or NKG2C T cell subset, CD4+ or CD8+ T cells, or bulk PBMC T cells (not recorded which). This CDR3 is CASSFGFVGREGQFF. The whole variable domain, remainder taken from reference TRBV5-1 and TRBJ2-1, is KAGVTQTPRYLIKTRGQQVTLSCSPISGHRSVSWYQQTPGQGLQFLFEYFSETQRNKGNFPGRFSGRQFSNSRSEMNVSTLELGDSALYLCASSFGFVGREGQFFGPGTRLTVL.